This T cell receptor beta chain is from a study of blood T cell repertoires in COVID-19. Study overall: The cDNA or gDNA used as material had been derived from T cells, B-cell-depleted T cells, or PBMCs.

This CDR3 spans 15 amino acids. Germline V lookup: CDR1 SGHDT, CDR2 YYEEEE. With 1 base clipped from V and 5 bases from J, the junction kept 8 bases outside the gene matches. Authors' processing steps: Reference gene primer amplification gave estimated nucleated cell counts. Libraries were prepared by immunoSEQ multiplex PCR; TCRdb keeps only in-frame clonotypes and omits some of them. The V and J calls and clone size come from that table; D and trimming were worked out from the DNA. The table records about 200,000 clones, 70% to 90% of them present only once. The sample taken for sequencing was peripheral blood. The chain combines TRBV5-6 with TRBJ2-7; TRBD1 matches 8 bases. This TCR derives from a man in his 60s with COVID-19, enrolled during active disease. As DNA, the CDR3 is TGTGCCAGCAGCTTGATTTCGCAGGGGGCGGACGAGCAGTACTTC. Translating it yields CASSLISQGADEQYF.